Each of the 17 T cell receptor beta chains below was sequenced from the same sample in a study of blood T cell repertoires in COVID-19 (TCRdb year 2020). The method behind the library was the immunoSEQ multiplex PCR assay. The table was pulled from immuneACCESS by TCRdb, which kept in-frame rearrangements only. Such tables lose some clones; where checked, under half of the loss comes from unresolved V genes, and the rest has no known cause. This sample comprises tens of thousands of clones, around 90% of them detected only once. More than 5% of the sample is in the top ten clones. Source material: peripheral blood. These receptors were obtained from a man aged 60 to 75 with COVID-19, enrolled during active disease.

The V gene is TRBV6-4, the J gene TRBJ2-1; 8 nucleotides align to TRBD1. Trimming removed 2 bases from V and 5 bases from J; junction bases left unmatched: 2. Germline V gene sequence: CDR1 MRHNA, CDR2 SNTAGT. The CDR3 sequence is 14 residues long. CDR3 DNA sequence: TGTGCCAGCAGTGACGGGACAGGAAACAATGAGCAGTTCTTC. This sequence encodes CASSDGTGNNEQFF.

This clone appeared a single time. The V and J genes are TRBV4-2 and TRBJ1-2; 7 positions agree with TRBD1. Losses at the gene ends were 3 bases for V and 5 bases for J; bases not matched to a gene: 12. Germline loops: CDR1 LGHNA, CDR2 YNFKEQ. The CDR3 covers 16 residues. CDR3 in amino acids: CASSHPIGQGGYGYTF. The DNA of the CDR3 is TGTGCCAGCAGCCATCCCATTGGGCAGGGGGGATATGGCTACACCTTC.

This clone was seen a single time. In DNA, the CDR3 is TGTGCCAGCAGACAACTACAGGGGGAAAAACTGTTTTTT. This translates into CASRQLQGEKLFF. This chain links TRBV7-9 with TRBJ1-4, with 7 bases lining up with TRBD1. Trimming cost V 6 bases and J 8 bases; bases outside gene matches: 6. Per the germline V gene, CDR1 is SEHNR and CDR2 is FQNEAQ (reference sequence). The CDR3 is 13 amino acids. The full variable domain, completed using reference TRBV7-9 and TRBJ1-4, is DTGVSQNPRHKITKRGQNVTFRCDPISEHNRLYWYRQTLGQGPEFLTYFQNEAQLEKSRLLSDRFSAERPKGSFSTLEIQRTEQGDSAMYLCASRQLQGEKLFFGSGTQLSVL.

The V and J genes are TRBV27 and TRBJ1-6, with a tentative D call TRBD1 (5 bases). This CDR3 spans 16 amino acids. From germline, CDR1 is MNHEY and CDR2 SMNVEV (reference sequence). The V end lost 4 bases, the J end lost 11 bases, and 21 bases lay between the germline ends. The CDR3 loop reads CASSSALQVSNPPLHF. CDR3 sequence (DNA): TGTGCCAGCAGTTCTGCCTTACAGGTTTCAAATCCACCCCTCCACTTT.

The chain combines TRBV3-1 (or the pseudogene TRBV3-2) with TRBJ1-1; D is perhaps TRBD1 (5 bases). V was trimmed by 0 bases and J by 5 bases, leaving 13 bases between them. The germline V gene encodes CDR1 LGHDT and CDR2 YNNKEL (reference sequence). The CDR3 extends over 15 amino acids. The CDR3 reads CASSQDMGGGTEAFF. The CDR3, as DNA: TGTGCCAGCAGCCAAGATATGGGGGGAGGGACTGAAGCTTTCTTT.

This clone was recorded a few times. This chain joins TRBV11-3 and TRBJ2-7, with a tentative D call TRBD1 (5 bases). CDR1 and CDR2 from the germline V gene are SGHNT and YENEEA. This CDR3 region has 12 residues. Trimming took 6 bases from V and 4 from J, leaving 10 bases between them. The CDR3 region has the DNA TGTGCCAGCAGGCAGGGTGCTTACGAGCAGTACTTC. It yields the protein CASRQGAYEQYF.

This sequence joins TRBV29-1 and TRBJ1-1, with TRBD1 matching 7 bases. V was pared by 7 bases and J by 5 bases, with 7 bases of the junction left unmatched. This CDR3 region has 12 residues. Germline values: CDR1 SQVTM, CDR2 ANQGSEA. The CDR3 reads CSGDRERTEAFF. The CDR3, as DNA: TGCAGCGGCGACAGGGAGAGAACTGAAGCTTTCTTT.

CDR3: CSASSSGRTQETQYF. In nucleotides, the CDR3 is TGCAGTGCTAGTTCTAGCGGGAGGACTCAAGAGACCCAGTACTTC. The chain joins TRBV20-1 to TRBJ2-5, with TRBD2 matching over 11 bases. The germline gives CDR1 DFQATT, CDR2 SNEGSKA (reference sequence). J was trimmed by 2 bases and V by 3 bases; bases with no gene match: 5. There are 15 residues in the CDR3.

This CDR3 is CASSPSYREEYEQYF. The CDR3, as DNA: TGTGCCAGCAGTCCCTCGTACAGGGAAGAGTACGAGCAGTACTTC. V and J are TRBV11-2 and TRBJ2-7, with a weak D call TRBD1 (6 bases). V gave up 6 bases and J gave up 4 bases, with 19 bases separating them. The V gene's germline CDR1 is SGHAT and CDR2 FQNNGV. The CDR3 loop spans 15 amino acids.

This clone has only one observation. CDR3 protein: CASSPLGDNKYEQYF. The CDR3 DNA sequence: TGTGCCAGCTCACCACTGGGGGACAACAAATACGAGCAGTACTTC. The gene calls are TRBV18 and TRBJ2-7; D perhaps matches TRBD1 (6 bases). The CDR3 is 15 residues long. V lost 1 base, J lost 4 bases, and 14 bases lay in between. Germline-derived CDR1 and CDR2 are KGHSH and LQKENI.

The chain employs TRBV11-2 and TRBJ2-1; the match to TRBD1 covers 8 bases. Germline assignment: CDR1 SGHAT and CDR2 FQNNGV. This CDR3 has 15 amino acids. V lost 4 bases and J lost 12; bases outside the gene matches: 14. The CDR3 DNA is TGTGCCAGCAGCTCCCCCAAAGGACAGGGTTTGGTGCAGTTCTTC. Translated: CASSSPKGQGLVQFF. The full variable domain, in which reference TRBV11-2 and TRBJ2-1 provide the parts outside the CDR3, is EAGVAQSPRYKIIEKRQSVAFWCNPISGHATLYWYQQILGQGPKLLIQFQNNGVVDDSQLPKDRFSAERLKGVDSTLKIQPAKLEDSAVYLCASSSPKGQGLVQFFGPGTRLTVL.

The table lists this clone with a few counts. The gene calls are TRBV7-9 and TRBJ1-1, with D unclear. This CDR3 is built from 15 residues. Between the trimmed V and J ends, which lost 7 bases and 3 bases, there was a span of 18 bases. Germline lookup yields CDR1 SEHNR and CDR2 FQNEAQ (reference sequence). CDR3 nucleotide sequence: TGTGCCAGCATCCCCTCGTGGCCAGAGGACACTGAAGCTTTCTTT. Translation: CASIPSWPEDTEAFF.

V usage is TRBV11-2 and J usage is TRBJ2-3, with no clear D. Trimming took off 3 bases at V and 2 bases at J, with 6 bases between the two ends. The germline gives CDR1 SGHAT, CDR2 FQNNGV. CDR3 size: 13 residues. For the CDR3, the DNA is TGTGCCAGCAGCTTCCCCTCCACAGATACGCAGTATTTT. Amino acid sequence: CASSFPSTDTQYF.

CDR3 DNA: TGCGCCAGCAGCTTGGACTCGAACACCGGGGAGCTGTTTTTT. Encoded protein: CASSLDSNTGELFF. The chain links TRBV5-1 to TRBJ2-2, with D uncertain. The CDR3 is 14 amino acids. Germline CDR1 reads SGHRS; CDR2 reads YFSETQ. With 0 bases removed from V and 0 bases from J, the gap between germline ends came to 3 bases.

This clone was seen at least ten times. The chain couples TRBV27 to TRBJ2-3; D call uncertain. The CDR3 has 14 residues. The V end was cut by 4 bases, the J end by 7 bases, with 15 bases between. From germline, CDR1 is MNHEY and CDR2 SMNVEV (reference sequence). CDR3 nucleotides: TGTGCCAGCAGTTCCCTCCCGTGGGCGTATACGCAGTATTTT. This encodes CASSSLPWAYTQYF.

This chain joins TRBV30 and TRBJ1-2, with TRBD1 matching 10 bases. From germline, CDR1 is GTSNPN and CDR2 SVGIG (reference sequence). Unmatched junction bases numbered 10, after V lost 1 base and J lost 5 bases. The CDR3 runs 16 residues. CDR3 coding DNA: TGTGCCTGGAGTGCCACCCCTCCGGGACAGGGGTATGGCTACACCTTC. Protein product: CAWSATPPGQGYGYTF.

The genes are TRBV7-6 and TRBJ1-1; D call uncertain. Germline values: CDR1 SGHVS, CDR2 FNYEAQ. Trimming removed 6 bases from V and 4 bases from J, with 6 bases in between. This CDR3 contains 11 residues. The CDR3 is CASSPGTEAFF. CDR3 bases: TGTGCCAGCAGTCCAGGCACTGAAGCTTTCTTT.